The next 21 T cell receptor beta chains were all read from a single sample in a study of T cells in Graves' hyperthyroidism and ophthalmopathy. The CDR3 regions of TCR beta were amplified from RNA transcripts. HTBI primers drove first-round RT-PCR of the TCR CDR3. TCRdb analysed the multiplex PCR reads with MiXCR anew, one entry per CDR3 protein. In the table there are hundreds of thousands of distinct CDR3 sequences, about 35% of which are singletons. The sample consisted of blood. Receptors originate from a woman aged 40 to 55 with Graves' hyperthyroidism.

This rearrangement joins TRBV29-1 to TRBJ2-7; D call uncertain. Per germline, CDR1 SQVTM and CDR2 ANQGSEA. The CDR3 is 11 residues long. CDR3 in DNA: TGCAGTTACCCCCCGTCTTACGAGCAGTACTTC. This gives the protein CSYPPSYEQYF.

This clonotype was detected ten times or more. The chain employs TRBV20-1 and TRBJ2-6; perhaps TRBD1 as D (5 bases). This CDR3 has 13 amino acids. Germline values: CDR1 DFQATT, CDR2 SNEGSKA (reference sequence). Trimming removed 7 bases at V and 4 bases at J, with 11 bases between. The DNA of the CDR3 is TGCAGTGATACAGGCCCCGGGGCCAACGTCCTGACTTTC. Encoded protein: CSDTGPGANVLTF.

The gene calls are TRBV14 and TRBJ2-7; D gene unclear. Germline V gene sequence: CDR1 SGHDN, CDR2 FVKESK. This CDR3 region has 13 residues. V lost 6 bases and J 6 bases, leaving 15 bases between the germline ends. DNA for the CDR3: TGTGCCAGCAGTTCCCCAGGCCCCCTCGAGCAGTACTTC. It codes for CASSSPGPLEQYF.

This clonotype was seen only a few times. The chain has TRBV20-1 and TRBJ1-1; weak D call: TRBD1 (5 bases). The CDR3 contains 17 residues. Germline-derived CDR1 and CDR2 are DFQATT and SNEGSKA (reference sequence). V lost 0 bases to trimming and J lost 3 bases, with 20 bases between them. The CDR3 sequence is CSARDRFGGELDTEAFF. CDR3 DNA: TGCAGTGCTAGAGACCGGTTCGGGGGGGAGTTGGACACTGAAGCTTTCTTT.

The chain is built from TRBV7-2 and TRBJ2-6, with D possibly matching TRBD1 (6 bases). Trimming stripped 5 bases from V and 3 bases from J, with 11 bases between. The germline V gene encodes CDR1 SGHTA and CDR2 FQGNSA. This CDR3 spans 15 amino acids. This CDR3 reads CASSPQGYGANVLTF. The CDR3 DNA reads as TGTGCCAGCAGCCCACAGGGCTATGGGGCCAACGTCCTGACTTTC.

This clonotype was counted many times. The CDR3 DNA reads as TGTGCCAGCAGTGGGACAGGTGGAAACTCTGGAAACACCATATATTTT. Its translation is CASSGTGGNSGNTIYF. This chain connects TRBV9 to TRBJ1-3; 8 bases match TRBD1. Per the germline V gene, CDR1 is SGDLS and CDR2 is YYNGEE. V dropped 5 bases and J dropped 0; count of bases not matched to a gene: 7. The CDR3 is 16 amino acids.

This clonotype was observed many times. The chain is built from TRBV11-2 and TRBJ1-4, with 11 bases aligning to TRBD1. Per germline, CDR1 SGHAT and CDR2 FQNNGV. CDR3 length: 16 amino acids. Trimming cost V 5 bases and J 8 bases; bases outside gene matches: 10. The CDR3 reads CASSPWTGGAREKLFF. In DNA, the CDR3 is TGTGCCAGCAGCCCTTGGACAGGGGGCGCGAGGGAAAAACTGTTTTTT. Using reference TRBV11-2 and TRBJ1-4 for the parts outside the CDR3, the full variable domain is EAGVAQSPRYKIIEKRQSVAFWCNPISGHATLYWYQQILGQGPKLLIQFQNNGVVDDSQLPKDRFSAERLKGVDSTLKIQPAKLEDSAVYLCASSPWTGGAREKLFFGSGTQLSVL.

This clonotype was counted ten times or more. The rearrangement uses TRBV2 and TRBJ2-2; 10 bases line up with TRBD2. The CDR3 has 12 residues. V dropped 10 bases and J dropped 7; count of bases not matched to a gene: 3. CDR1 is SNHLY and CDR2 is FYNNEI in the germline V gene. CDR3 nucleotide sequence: TGTGCCACGGGGACTAGCGACGGGGAGCTGTTTTTT. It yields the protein CATGTSDGELFF.

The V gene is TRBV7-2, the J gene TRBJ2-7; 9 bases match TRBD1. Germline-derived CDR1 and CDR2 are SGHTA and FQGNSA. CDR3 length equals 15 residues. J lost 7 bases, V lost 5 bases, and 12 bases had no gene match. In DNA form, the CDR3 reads TGTGCCAGCAGCCAAGAGGGGACAGGGTGGTGGGAGCAGTACTTC. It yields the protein CASSQEGTGWWEQYF. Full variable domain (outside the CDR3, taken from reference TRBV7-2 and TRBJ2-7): GAGVSQSPSNKVTEKGKDVELRCDPISGHTALYWYRQSLGQGLEFLIYFQGNSAPDKSGLPSDRFSAERTGGSVSTLTIQRTQQEDSAVYLCASSQEGTGWWEQYFGPGTRLTVT.

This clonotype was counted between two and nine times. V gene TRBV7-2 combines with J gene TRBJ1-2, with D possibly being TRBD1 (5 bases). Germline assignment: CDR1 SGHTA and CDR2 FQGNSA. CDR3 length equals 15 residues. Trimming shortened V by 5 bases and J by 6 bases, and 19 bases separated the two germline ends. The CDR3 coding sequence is TGTGCCAGCAGCCAAGACGCCCGGCAGGGACATGGCTACACCTTC. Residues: CASSQDARQGHGYTF.

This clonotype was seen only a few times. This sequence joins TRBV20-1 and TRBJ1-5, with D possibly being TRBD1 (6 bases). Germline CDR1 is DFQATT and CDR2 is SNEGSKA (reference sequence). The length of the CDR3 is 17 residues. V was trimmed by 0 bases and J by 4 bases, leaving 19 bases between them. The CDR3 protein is CSARDPLGTLGNQPQHF. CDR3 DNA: TGCAGTGCTAGAGATCCCCTCGGGACACTGGGGAATCAGCCCCAGCATTTT.

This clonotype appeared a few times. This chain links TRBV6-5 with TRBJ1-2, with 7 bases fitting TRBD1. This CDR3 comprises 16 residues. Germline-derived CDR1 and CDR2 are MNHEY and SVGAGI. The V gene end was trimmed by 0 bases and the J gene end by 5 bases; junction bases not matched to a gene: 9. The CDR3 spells CASSYSSYRDRYGYTF. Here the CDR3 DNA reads TGTGCCAGCAGTTACTCGAGTTACCGGGACAGATATGGCTACACCTTC.

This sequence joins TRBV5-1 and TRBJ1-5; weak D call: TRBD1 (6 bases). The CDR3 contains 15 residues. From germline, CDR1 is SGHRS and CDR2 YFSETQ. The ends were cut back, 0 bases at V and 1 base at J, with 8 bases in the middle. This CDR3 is CASSLAGASNQPQHF. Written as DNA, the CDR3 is TGCGCCAGCAGCTTGGCGGGGGCAAGCAATCAGCCCCAGCATTTT.

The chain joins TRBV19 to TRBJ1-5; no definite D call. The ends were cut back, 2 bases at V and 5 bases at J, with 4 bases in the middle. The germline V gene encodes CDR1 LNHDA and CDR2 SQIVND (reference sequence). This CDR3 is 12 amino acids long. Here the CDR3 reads CASSIMDQPQHF. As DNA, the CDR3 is TGTGCCAGTAGTATAATGGATCAGCCCCAGCATTTT.

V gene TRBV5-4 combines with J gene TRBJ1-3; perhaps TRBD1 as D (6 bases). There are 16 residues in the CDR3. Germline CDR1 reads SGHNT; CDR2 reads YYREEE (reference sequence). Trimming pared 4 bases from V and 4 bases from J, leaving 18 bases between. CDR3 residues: CASSQDKQGTGNTIYF. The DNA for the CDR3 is TGTGCCAGCAGCCAAGATAAACAGGGAACGGGAAACACCATATATTTT.

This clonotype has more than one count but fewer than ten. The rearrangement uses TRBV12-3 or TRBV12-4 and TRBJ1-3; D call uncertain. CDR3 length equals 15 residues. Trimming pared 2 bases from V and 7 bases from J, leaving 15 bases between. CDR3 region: CASSLSPHAPNTIYF. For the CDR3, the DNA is TGTGCCAGCAGTTTATCGCCCCACGCACCGAACACCATATATTTT.

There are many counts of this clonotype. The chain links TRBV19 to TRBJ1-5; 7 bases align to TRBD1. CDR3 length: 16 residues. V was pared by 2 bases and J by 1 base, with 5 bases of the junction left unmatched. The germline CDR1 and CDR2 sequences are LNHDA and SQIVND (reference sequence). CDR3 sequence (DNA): TGTGCCAGTAGTATACCAGACAGGGCGAGCAATCAGCCCCAGCATTTT. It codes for CASSIPDRASNQPQHF. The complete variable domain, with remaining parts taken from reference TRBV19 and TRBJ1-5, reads DGGITQSPKYLFRKEGQNVTLSCEQNLNHDAMYWYRQDPGQGLRLIYYSQIVNDFQKGDIAEGYSVSREKKESFPLTVTSAQKNPTAFYLCASSIPDRASNQPQHFGDGTRLSIL.

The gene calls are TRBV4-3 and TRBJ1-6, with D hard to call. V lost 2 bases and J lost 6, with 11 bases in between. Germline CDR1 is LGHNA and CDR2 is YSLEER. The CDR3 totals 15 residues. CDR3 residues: CASSQQGSANSPLHF. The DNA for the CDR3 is TGCGCCAGCAGCCAACAAGGGTCGGCTAATTCACCCCTCCACTTT.

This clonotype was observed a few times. CDR3 sequence (DNA): TGTGCCAGCAGACAGGGACAGGGCCTGGAAAAACTGTTTTTT. It codes for CASRQGQGLEKLFF. The gene calls are TRBV6-2 or TRBV6-3 and TRBJ1-4, with 9 bases aligning to TRBD1. The length of the CDR3 is 14 residues. Germline CDR1 MNHEY, CDR2 SVGEGT. V shed 6 bases and J 8 bases; nucleotides not matched to a gene: 7.

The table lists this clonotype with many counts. This CDR3 is CASSASGNIDTGELFF. The CDR3 DNA follows: TGTGCCAGCAGCGCATCCGGGAACATCGACACCGGGGAGCTGTTTTTT. The chain uses TRBV7-3 and TRBJ2-2, with a tentative D call TRBD2 (5 bases). The CDR3 consists of 16 residues. The V end was cut by 5 bases, the J end by 3 bases, with 16 bases between. The germline gives CDR1 SGHTA, CDR2 FQGTGA.

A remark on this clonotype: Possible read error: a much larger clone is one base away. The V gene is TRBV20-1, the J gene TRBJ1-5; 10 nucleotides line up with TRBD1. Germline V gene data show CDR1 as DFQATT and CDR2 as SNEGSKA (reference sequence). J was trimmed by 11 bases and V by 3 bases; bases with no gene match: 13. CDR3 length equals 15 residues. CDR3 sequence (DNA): TGCAGTGCTAGTACCGGGACAGGGGTTGGACAGTCCCAGCATTTT. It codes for CSASTGTGVGQSQHF.